This note documents a single T cell receptor (beta chain) sequence. Antigen specificity is unknown. TCR beta VDJ and CDR3 were profiled, and genomic DNA was the template. A single record per CDR3 protein comes from TCRdb applying MiXCR to the reads. The top ten hold 2.9% of the sample, which has 150,000 to 200,000 distinct CDR3 sequences, 45% to 50% seen once. The CDR3 is 14 residues long. V was cut by 0 bases and J by 3 bases, with 8 bases left in between. In germline, CDR1 is ENHRY, CDR2 SYGVKD. The data were obtained in a study of CD8+CD57+ T cells in acquired aplastic anemia. Study background: The mean DNA yield obtained from sorted CD4+ and CD8+ cells came to approximately 3.2 ug.

Findings of the study overall: The CD8+ Simpson's diversity of patients and controls was not significantly different.

This TCR derives from a human donor in good health. The sample comprised sorted CD4+, CD8+, or CD8+CD57+ T cells (not recorded which) from PBMCs. J is TRBJ1-2 and V is TRBV10-3; D gene ambiguous. CDR3 bases: TGTGCCATCAGTGAGTCGCGGACGGACTATGGCTACACCTTC. This translates into CAISESRTDYGYTF.